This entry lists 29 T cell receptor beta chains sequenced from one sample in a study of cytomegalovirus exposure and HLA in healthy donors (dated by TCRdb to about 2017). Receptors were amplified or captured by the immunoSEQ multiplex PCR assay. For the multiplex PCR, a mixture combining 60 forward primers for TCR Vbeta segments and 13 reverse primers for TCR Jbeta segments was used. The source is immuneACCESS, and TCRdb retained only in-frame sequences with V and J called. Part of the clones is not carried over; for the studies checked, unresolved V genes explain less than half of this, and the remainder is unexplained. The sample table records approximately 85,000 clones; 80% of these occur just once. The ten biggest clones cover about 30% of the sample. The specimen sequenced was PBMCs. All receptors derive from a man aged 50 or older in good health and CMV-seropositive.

This CDR3 reads CASSLDSLYDRASTDTQYF. The DNA for the CDR3 is TGCGCCAGCAGCTTGGATTCCCTTTATGACAGGGCTAGCACAGATACGCAGTATTTT. This chain connects TRBV5-1 to TRBJ2-3, with 7 bases that match TRBD1. CDR3 length: 19 amino acids. CDR1 is SGHRS and CDR2 is YFSETQ in the germline V gene. The J segment lost 0 bases and the V segment lost 0 bases, leaving 13 bases of the junction unmatched.

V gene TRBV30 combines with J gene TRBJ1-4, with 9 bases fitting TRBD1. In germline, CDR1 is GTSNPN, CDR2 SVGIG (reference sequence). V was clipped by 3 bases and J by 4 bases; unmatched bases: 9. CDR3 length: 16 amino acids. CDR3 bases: TGTGCCTGGAGGCCACCTCCGGGACAGGGTAATGAAAAACTGTTTTTT. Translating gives CAWRPPPGQGNEKLFF.

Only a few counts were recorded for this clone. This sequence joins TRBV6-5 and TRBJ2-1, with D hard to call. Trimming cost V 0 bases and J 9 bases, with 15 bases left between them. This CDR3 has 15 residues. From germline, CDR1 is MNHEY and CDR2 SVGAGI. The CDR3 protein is CASSYSVGPPGEQFF. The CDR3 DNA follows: TGTGCCAGCAGTTACTCTGTCGGTCCCCCAGGTGAGCAGTTCTTC.

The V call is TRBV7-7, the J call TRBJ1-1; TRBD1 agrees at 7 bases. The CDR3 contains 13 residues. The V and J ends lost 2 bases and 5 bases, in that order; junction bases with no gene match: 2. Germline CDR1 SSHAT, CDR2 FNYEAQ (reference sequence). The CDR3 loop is CASSLKQGTEAFF. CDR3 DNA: TGTGCCAGCAGCTTAAAACAGGGGACTGAAGCTTTCTTT.

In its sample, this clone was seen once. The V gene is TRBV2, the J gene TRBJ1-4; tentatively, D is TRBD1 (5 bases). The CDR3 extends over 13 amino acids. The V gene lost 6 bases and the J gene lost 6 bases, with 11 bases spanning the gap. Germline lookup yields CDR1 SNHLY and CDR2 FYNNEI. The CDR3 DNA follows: TGTGCCAGCAGCGGGAGCAGGGATGAAAAACTGTTTTTT. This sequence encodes CASSGSRDEKLFF.

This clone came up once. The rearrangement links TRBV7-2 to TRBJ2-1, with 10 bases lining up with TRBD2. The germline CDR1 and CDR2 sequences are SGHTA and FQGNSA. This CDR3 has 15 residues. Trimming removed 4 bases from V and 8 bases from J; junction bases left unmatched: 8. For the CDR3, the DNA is TGTGCCAGCAGCTCCCCGACTAGCGGGTCGGATGAGCAGTTCTTC. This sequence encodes CASSSPTSGSDEQFF.

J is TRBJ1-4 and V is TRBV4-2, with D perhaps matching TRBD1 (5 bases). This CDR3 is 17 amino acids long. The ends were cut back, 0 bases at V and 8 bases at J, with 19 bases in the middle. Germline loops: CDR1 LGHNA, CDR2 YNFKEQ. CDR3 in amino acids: CASSQDERMSGREKLFF. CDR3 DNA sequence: TGTGCCAGCAGCCAAGATGAAAGAATGTCAGGGAGGGAAAAACTGTTTTTT.

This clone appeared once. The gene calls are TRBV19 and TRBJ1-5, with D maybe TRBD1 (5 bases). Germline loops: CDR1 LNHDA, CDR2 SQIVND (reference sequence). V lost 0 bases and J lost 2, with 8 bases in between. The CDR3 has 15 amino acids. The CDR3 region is CASSIDGGGNQPQHF. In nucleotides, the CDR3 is TGTGCCAGTAGTATAGACGGGGGAGGCAATCAGCCCCAGCATTTT.

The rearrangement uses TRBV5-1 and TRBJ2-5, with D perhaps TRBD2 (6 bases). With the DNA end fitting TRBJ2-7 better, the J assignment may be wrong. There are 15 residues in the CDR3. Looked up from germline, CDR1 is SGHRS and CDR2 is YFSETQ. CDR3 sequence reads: CASSLERGARGEQYF. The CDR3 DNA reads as TGCGCCAGCAGCTTGGAAAGGGGAGCGCGGGGCGAGCAGTACTTC.

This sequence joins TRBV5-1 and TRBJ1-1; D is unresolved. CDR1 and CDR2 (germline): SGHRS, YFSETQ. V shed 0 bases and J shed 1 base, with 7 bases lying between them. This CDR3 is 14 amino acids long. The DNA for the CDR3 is TGCGCCAGCAGCTTGGAAGGAGGGAACACTGAAGCTTTCTTT. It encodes CASSLEGGNTEAFF.

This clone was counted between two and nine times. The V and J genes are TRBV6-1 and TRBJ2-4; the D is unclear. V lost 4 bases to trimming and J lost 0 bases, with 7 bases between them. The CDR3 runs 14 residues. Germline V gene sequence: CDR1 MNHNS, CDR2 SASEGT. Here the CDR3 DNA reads TGTGCCAGCAGTGTCAGAGGAGCCAAAAACATTCAGTACTTC. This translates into CASSVRGAKNIQYF.

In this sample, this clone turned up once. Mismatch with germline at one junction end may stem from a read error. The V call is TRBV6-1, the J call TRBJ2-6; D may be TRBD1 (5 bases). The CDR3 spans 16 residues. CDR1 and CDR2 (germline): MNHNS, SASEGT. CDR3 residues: CASSDPRVSGANGLTF. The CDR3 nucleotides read TGTGCCAGCAGTGATCCCCGGGTCTCTGGGGCCAACGGCCTGACTTTC.

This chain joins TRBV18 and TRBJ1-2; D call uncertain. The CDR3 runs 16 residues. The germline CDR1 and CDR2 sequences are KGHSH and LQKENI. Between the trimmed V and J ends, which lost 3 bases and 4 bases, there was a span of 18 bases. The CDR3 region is CASSPNLSASGYGYTF. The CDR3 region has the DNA TGTGCCAGCTCACCTAATTTGAGCGCCAGCGGCTATGGCTACACCTTC.

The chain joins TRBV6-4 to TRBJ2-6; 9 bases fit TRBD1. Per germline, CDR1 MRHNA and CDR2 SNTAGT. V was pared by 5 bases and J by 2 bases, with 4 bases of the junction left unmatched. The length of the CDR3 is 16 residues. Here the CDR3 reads CASSSRQGAGANVLTF. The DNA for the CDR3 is TGTGCCAGCAGTTCTCGACAGGGGGCTGGGGCCAACGTCCTGACTTTC.

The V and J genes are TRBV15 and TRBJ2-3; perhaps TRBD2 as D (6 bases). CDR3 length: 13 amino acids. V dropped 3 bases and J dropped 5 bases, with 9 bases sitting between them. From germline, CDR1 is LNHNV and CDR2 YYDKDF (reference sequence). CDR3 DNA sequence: TGTGCCACCAGCAGGGGCGGGGTAGATACGCAGTATTTT. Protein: CATSRGGVDTQYF.

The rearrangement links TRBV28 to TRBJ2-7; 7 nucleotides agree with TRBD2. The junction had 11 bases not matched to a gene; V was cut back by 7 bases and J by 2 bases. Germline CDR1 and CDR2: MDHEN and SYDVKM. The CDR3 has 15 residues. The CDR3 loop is CASTWGGMATYEQYF. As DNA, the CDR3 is TGTGCCAGCACTTGGGGGGGGATGGCCACCTACGAGCAGTACTTC.

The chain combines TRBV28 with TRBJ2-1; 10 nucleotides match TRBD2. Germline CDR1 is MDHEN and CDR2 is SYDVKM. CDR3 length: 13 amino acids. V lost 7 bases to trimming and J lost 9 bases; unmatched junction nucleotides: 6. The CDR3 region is CASTLAGASEQFF. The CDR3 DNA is TGTGCCAGCACGCTAGCGGGAGCCAGTGAGCAGTTCTTC.

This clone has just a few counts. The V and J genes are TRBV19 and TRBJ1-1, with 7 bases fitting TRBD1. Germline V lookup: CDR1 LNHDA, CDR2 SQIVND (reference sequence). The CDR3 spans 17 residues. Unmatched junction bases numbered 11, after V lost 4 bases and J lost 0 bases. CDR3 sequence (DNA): TGTGCCAGTAGTACACTGGAGGGACAGACCTTGAACACTGAAGCTTTCTTT. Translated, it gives CASSTLEGQTLNTEAFF.

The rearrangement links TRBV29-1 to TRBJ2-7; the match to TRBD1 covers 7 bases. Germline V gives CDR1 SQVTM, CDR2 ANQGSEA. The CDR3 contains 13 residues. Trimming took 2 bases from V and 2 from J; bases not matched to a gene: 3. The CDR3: CSVEFQGAYEQYF. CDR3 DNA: TGCAGCGTTGAATTCCAGGGGGCCTACGAGCAGTACTTC.

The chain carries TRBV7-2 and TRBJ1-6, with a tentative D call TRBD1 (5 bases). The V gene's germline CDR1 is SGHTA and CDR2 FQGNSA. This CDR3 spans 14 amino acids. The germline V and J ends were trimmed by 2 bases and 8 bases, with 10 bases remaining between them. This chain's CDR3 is CASSLQGSDSPLHF. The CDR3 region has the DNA TGTGCCAGCAGCTTACAGGGCTCAGATTCACCCCTCCACTTT.

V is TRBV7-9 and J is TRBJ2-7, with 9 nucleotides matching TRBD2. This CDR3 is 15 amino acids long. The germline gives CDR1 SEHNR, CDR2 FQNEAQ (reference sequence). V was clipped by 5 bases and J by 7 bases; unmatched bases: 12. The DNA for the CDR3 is TGTGCCAGCAGCCGCCGGGCGACTAGCGGAGAAGAGCAGTACTTC. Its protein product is CASSRRATSGEEQYF.

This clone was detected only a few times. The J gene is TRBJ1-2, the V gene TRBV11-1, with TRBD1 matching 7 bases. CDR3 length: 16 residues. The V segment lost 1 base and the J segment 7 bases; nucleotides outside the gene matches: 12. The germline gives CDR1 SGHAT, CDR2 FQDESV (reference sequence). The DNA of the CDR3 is TGTGCCAGCAGCTTAGGGGGCGGAGGGGGCATCGGTGGCTACACCTTC. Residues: CASSLGGGGGIGGYTF.

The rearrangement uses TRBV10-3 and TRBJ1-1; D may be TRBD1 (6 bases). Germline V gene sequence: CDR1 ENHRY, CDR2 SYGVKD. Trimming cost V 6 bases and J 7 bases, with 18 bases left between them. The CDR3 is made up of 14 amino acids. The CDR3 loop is CAISLDGQSVEAFF. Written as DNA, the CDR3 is TGTGCCATCAGCCTAGACGGACAGAGTGTTGAAGCTTTCTTT.

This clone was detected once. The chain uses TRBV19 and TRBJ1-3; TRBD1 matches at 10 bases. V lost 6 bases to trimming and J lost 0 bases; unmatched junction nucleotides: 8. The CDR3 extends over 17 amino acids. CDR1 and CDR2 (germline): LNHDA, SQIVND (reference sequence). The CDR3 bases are TGTGCCAGTAGCCGACAGGGGGCTTCCTACTCTGGAAACACCATATATTTT. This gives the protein CASSRQGASYSGNTIYF.

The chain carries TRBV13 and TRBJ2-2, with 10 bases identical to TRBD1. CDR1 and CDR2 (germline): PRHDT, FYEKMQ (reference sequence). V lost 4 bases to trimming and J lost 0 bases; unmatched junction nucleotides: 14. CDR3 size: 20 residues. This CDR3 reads CASSSTPGTGESTNTGELFF. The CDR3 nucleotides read TGTGCCAGCAGCTCAACCCCCGGGACAGGGGAATCCACGAACACCGGGGAGCTGTTTTTT.

CDR3 amino acids: CASSPRTSGRSLETQYF. In nucleotides, the CDR3 is TGTGCCAGCAGCCCGAGGACTAGCGGGAGGAGTCTGGAGACCCAGTACTTC. V is TRBV5-4 and J is TRBJ2-5, with 14 nucleotides matching TRBD2. Trimming cost V 4 bases and J 5 bases; bases outside gene matches: 10. CDR3 length: 17 amino acids. Germline values: CDR1 SGHNT, CDR2 YYREEE (reference sequence).

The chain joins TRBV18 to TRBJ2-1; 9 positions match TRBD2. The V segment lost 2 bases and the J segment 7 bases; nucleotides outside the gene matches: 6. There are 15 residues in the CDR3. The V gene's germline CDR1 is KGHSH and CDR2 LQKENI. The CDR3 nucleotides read TGTGCCAGCTCACCAAGCGGGGGGATACGTAATGAGCAGTTCTTC. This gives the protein CASSPSGGIRNEQFF.

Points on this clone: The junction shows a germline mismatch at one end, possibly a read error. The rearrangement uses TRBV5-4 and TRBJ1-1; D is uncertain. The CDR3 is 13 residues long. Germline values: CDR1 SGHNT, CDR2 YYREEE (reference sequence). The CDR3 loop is CASSQDWSTEAFF. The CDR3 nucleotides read TGCGCCAGCAGCCAAGATTGGAGCACTGAAGCTTTCTTT.

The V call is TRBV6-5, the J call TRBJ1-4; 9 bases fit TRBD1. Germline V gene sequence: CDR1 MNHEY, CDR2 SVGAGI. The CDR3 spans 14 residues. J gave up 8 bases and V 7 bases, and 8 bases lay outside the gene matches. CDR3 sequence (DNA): TGTGCCAGCAAGACCGGACAGGGGAGGGAAAAACTGTTTTTT. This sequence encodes CASKTGQGREKLFF.